The 32 T cell receptor beta chains presented below share a single source sample, sequenced in a study of T cells in Graves' hyperthyroidism and ophthalmopathy. Amplified TCR beta CDR3 regions derived from RNA transcripts. The HTBI primer set was used in a first-round RT-PCR of the TCR CDR3. TCRdb itself ran the multiplex PCR reads through MiXCR, one entry per CDR3 protein. The sample lists approximately 600,000 distinct CDR3 sequences, 20% occurring once. Material for sequencing was blood. These receptor sequences come from a man aged 25-45 years with Graves' ophthalmopathy.

As to this clonotype: Its ends do not fully match the called genes, so a read error is possible. The gene calls are TRBV28 and TRBJ1-1; D is unresolved. CDR3 length: 13 amino acids. Germline values: CDR1 MDHEN, CDR2 SYDVKM. The CDR3 region is CASSQGMNTEALF. The CDR3 DNA sequence: TGTGCCAGCAGTCAAGGGATGAACACTGAAGCTCTCTTT.

This clonotype was found many times. V gene TRBV27 combines with J gene TRBJ2-2, with 9 positions matching TRBD1. The CDR3 contains 16 residues. CDR1 is MNHEY, CDR2 SMNVEV, per germline (reference sequence). V shed 3 bases and J 1 base; nucleotides not matched to a gene: 3. The CDR3 protein is CASSFPGQGNTGELFF. In DNA, the CDR3 is TGTGCCAGCAGTTTTCCGGGACAGGGGAACACCGGGGAGCTGTTTTTT.

Turning to this clonotype: This likely comes from a read error, as the CDR3 has no conserved phenylalanine or tryptophan at its end. The chain joins TRBV7-2 to TRBJ1-1; no clear D. V lost 1 base to trimming and J lost 0 bases, with 6 bases between them. Germline V gene sequence: CDR1 SGHTA, CDR2 FQGNSA. The CDR3 totals 14 residues. CDR3 amino acids: CASSLGRLNTEAFL. The CDR3, as DNA: TGTGCCAGCAGCTTAGGGAGACTGAACACTGAAGCTTTCCTT.

CDR3 DNA sequence: TGTGCCAGCAGCACCTCCAGGGCTATTTTATATTCACCCCTCCACTTT. Protein: CASSTSRAILYSPLHF. The chain carries TRBV3-1 and TRBJ1-6; TRBD1 might be the D (5 bases). The CDR3 is 16 amino acids. The V and J ends lost 5 bases and 8 bases respectively, with 19 bases between them. The germline V gene has CDR1 LGHDT and CDR2 YNNKEL (reference sequence).

Ten or more counts support this clonotype. The DNA of the CDR3 is TGTGCCAGCAGCTTAGGGGGGACAGGGACCTACGAGCAGTACTTC. Its translation: CASSLGGTGTYEQYF. The chain recombines TRBV7-9 with TRBJ2-7; 9 nucleotides match TRBD1. V lost 1 base and J lost 2; bases outside the gene matches: 3. Germline V gene data show CDR1 as SEHNR and CDR2 as FQNEAQ (reference sequence). The CDR3 has 15 residues.

This clonotype showed up many times. V and J are TRBV3-1 and TRBJ2-1; 9 positions agree with TRBD2. There are 15 residues in the CDR3. Per germline, CDR1 LGHDT and CDR2 YNNKEL (reference sequence). The junction had 3 bases not matched to a gene; V was cut back by 3 bases and J by 3 bases. CDR3 DNA sequence: TGTGCCAGCAGCCAGGGGACTAGCTTCTACAATGAGCAGTTCTTC. This translates into CASSQGTSFYNEQFF.

This clonotype was counted between two and nine times. V is TRBV12-3 or TRBV12-4 and J is TRBJ2-1, with TRBD1 identical over 11 bases. The CDR3 length is 16 residues. With V trimmed by 3 bases and J by 5 bases, 6 bases remained unmatched. The CDR3 here is CASSFTGQGANNEQFF. The CDR3 nucleotides are TGTGCCAGCAGTTTTACTGGACAGGGGGCGAACAATGAGCAGTTCTTC.

The sample holds a few counts of this clonotype. The genes are TRBV20-1 and TRBJ2-7; 9 bases are a match to TRBD1. The CDR3 sequence is 17 residues long. The V and J ends lost 6 bases and 2 bases, in that order; junction bases with no gene match: 17. Germline CDR1 is DFQATT and CDR2 is SNEGSKA (reference sequence). CDR3 nucleotides: TGCAGTGCCCCCGGGACAGGGTTAGGCCGGGTAGCCTACGAGCAGTACTTC. This encodes CSAPGTGLGRVAYEQYF.

This chain links TRBV6-2 or TRBV6-3 with TRBJ1-5, with D uncertain. The CDR3 contains 18 residues. CDR1 and CDR2 (germline): MNHEY, SVGEGT. V was pared by 7 bases and J by 0 bases, with 22 bases between. CDR3 bases: TGTGCCAGCACCTTCGAGCCCGTTTACGGCGATAGCAATCAGCCCCAGCATTTT. Its translation: CASTFEPVYGDSNQPQHF.

The chain is built from TRBV20-1 and TRBJ2-1; TRBD2 matches 8 bases. Germline CDR1 and CDR2: DFQATT and SNEGSKA (reference sequence). The CDR3 totals 18 residues. Trimming removed 5 bases from V and 0 bases from J; junction bases left unmatched: 15. CDR3 nucleotides: TGCAGTGCTGCCCGGCGTGGGGGGAGCGGGAGCTCCTACAATGAGCAGTTCTTC. This encodes CSAARRGGSGSSYNEQFF.

Of note for this clonotype: The junction does not match germline at one end; this may be a read error. The chain uses TRBV19 and TRBJ2-1; D is possibly TRBD2 (7 bases). From germline, CDR1 is LNHDA and CDR2 SQIVND (reference sequence). This CDR3 has 14 residues. The CDR3 region has the DNA TGTGCCGGTAGTACCCGGCGGGGGCTAGGTGAGCAGTTCTTC. It specifies CAGSTRRGLGEQFF. Using reference TRBV19 and TRBJ2-1 for the parts outside the CDR3, the full variable domain is DGGITQSPKYLFRKEGQNVTLSCEQNLNHDAMYWYRQDPGQGLRLIYYSQIVNDFQKGDIAEGYSVSREKKESFPLTVTSAQKNPTAFYLCAGSTRRGLGEQFFGPGTRLTVL.

This clonotype was observed a handful of times. The genes are TRBV27 and TRBJ2-7; 16 bases agree with TRBD2. Germline V gene sequence: CDR1 MNHEY, CDR2 SMNVEV (reference sequence). CDR3 length equals 17 residues. The V and J ends lost 5 bases and 3 bases, in that order; junction bases with no gene match: 7. CDR3 in DNA: TGTGCCAGCAGTCCGGGACTAGCGGGAGGGCCAGGCTACGAGCAGTACTTC. Protein: CASSPGLAGGPGYEQYF.

This clonotype came up a few times. The chain has TRBV20-1 and TRBJ2-1; 8 positions match TRBD2. Germline V CDR1 and CDR2: DFQATT, SNEGSKA (reference sequence). The CDR3 is 15 amino acids. The trim removed 0 bases at V and 0 bases at J, leaving 1 base unmatched. The CDR3 protein is CSARDLAGSYNEQFF. The CDR3 region has the DNA TGCAGTGCTAGAGATCTAGCGGGCTCCTACAATGAGCAGTTCTTC.

The sample holds many counts of this clonotype. Written as DNA, the CDR3 is TGTGCCAGCAGCCCACGAGGGGTTGTGGGAGACGAGCAGTACTTC. It codes for CASSPRGVVGDEQYF. The chain carries TRBV3-1 and TRBJ2-7; D is possibly TRBD1 or TRBD2 (5 bases each). The V gene's germline CDR1 is LGHDT and CDR2 YNNKEL (reference sequence). The CDR3 is 15 residues long. V was cut by 4 bases and J by 5 bases, with 18 bases left in between.

This clonotype appeared a few times. The chain links TRBV13 to TRBJ1-1; no reliable D call. Germline CDR1 and CDR2: PRHDT and FYEKMQ (reference sequence). The CDR3 is made up of 14 amino acids. Trimming stripped 4 bases from V and 1 base from J, with 10 bases between. In nucleotides, the CDR3 is TGTGCCAGCAGCTCGACAATACCGAACACTGAAGCTTTCTTT. Protein: CASSSTIPNTEAFF.

V and J are TRBV6-5 and TRBJ1-4; TRBD1 matches 9 bases. J gave up 13 bases and V 2 bases, and 17 bases lay outside the gene matches. This CDR3 is built from 17 residues. Germline CDR1 MNHEY, CDR2 SVGAGI. The CDR3 region is CASSYAGQGTRSGLLFF. CDR3 bases: TGTGCCAGCAGTTACGCAGGACAGGGGACGAGGAGCGGGCTACTGTTTTTT.

The V call is TRBV6-2 or TRBV6-3, the J call TRBJ2-7, with D perhaps TRBD1 (6 bases). The CDR3 is 14 amino acids. V was shortened by 7 bases and J by 2 bases, with 15 bases between the two germline ends. CDR1 and CDR2 (germline): MNHEY, SVGEGT. In DNA form, the CDR3 reads TGTGCCAGCACTTCTCCTGACAGGACCTACGAGCAGTACTTC. Translating it yields CASTSPDRTYEQYF.

The chain has TRBV20-1 and TRBJ1-1; weak D call: TRBD1 (5 bases). In germline, CDR1 is DFQATT, CDR2 SNEGSKA (reference sequence). Trimming shortened V by 0 bases and J by 0 bases, and 14 bases separated the two germline ends. The CDR3 loop spans 16 amino acids. Written as DNA, the CDR3 is TGCAGTGCTAGAGATCTTACTGGGACGGTGAACACTGAAGCTTTCTTT. This sequence encodes CSARDLTGTVNTEAFF.

As regards this clonotype: One end of the junction varies from germline; a read error may be responsible. The chain links TRBV7-2 to TRBJ2-5; possibly TRBD1 for D (5 bases). Germline V lookup: CDR1 SGHTA, CDR2 FQGNSA. The CDR3 consists of 13 residues. CDR3 sequence reads: CASSLIREETQHF. The CDR3 coding sequence is TGTGCCAGCAGCTTAATCAGGGAAGAGACCCAGCACTTC.

CDR3 nucleotide sequence: TGCAGTGCTAGAGTCAGTGAGAACACCGGGGAGCTGTTTTTT. It specifies CSARVSENTGELFF. The V and J genes are TRBV20-1 and TRBJ2-2; D unresolved. This CDR3 is 14 amino acids long. V shed 1 base and J shed 1 base, with 7 bases lying between them. CDR1 and CDR2 from the germline V gene are DFQATT and SNEGSKA (reference sequence).

The table lists this clonotype with many counts. This chain connects TRBV10-3 to TRBJ2-1, with 7 nucleotides matching TRBD1. The germline V gene encodes CDR1 ENHRY and CDR2 SYGVKD. V lost 7 bases and J lost 8; bases outside the gene matches: 8. CDR3 length: 13 amino acids. CDR3 residues: CAIKDRVVDEQFF. The CDR3 DNA reads TGTGCCATCAAAGACAGGGTAGTGGATGAGCAGTTCTTC.

This clonotype showed up many times. This chain connects TRBV3-1 to TRBJ1-2; the D is unclear. Germline CDR1 and CDR2: LGHDT and YNNKEL (reference sequence). The CDR3 consists of 13 residues. V was cut by 0 bases and J by 8 bases, with 10 bases left in between. The CDR3 is CASSQDVGRGYTF. As DNA, the CDR3 is TGTGCCAGCAGCCAAGACGTCGGTCGGGGCTACACCTTC.

This clonotype was observed a few times. The junction and the germline gene differ at one end; a read error may be behind it. The chain carries TRBV7-2 and TRBJ2-1; 10 nucleotides match TRBD2. The CDR3 loop spans 13 amino acids. In germline, CDR1 is SGHTA, CDR2 FQGNSA. CDR3 in amino acids: CASSLAGVPEQFF. In DNA form, the CDR3 reads TGTGCCAGCAGCCTAGCGGGAGTCCCTGAGCAGTTCTTC.

Only one count was recorded for this clonotype. This chain uses TRBV7-8 with TRBJ2-1; 12 bases are a match to TRBD2. V lost 6 bases, J lost 0 bases, and 6 bases stayed unmatched. The CDR3 consists of 17 residues. The germline V gene has CDR1 SGHVS and CDR2 FQNEAQ. Written as DNA, the CDR3 is TGTGCCAGCAGACGGACTAGCGGGGCAAGCTCCTACAATGAGCAGTTCTTC. It codes for CASRRTSGASSYNEQFF.

Note on this clonotype: It may be a read error: a sequence one base away is much more abundant. This chain links TRBV11-2 with TRBJ2-7; possible D gene TRBD2, 7 bases. The CDR3 extends over 14 amino acids. Germline V CDR1 and CDR2: SGHAT, FQNNGV. Written as DNA, the CDR3 is TGTGCCAGCAGCTTAACCCGGGGGGCCTACGGGCAGTACTTC. This codes for CASSLTRGAYGQYF.

This clonotype was recorded at least ten times. This rearrangement joins TRBV28 to TRBJ1-2; tentatively, D is TRBD1 (5 bases). The V and J ends lost 3 bases and 8 bases respectively, with 10 bases between them. The CDR3 totals 12 residues. Germline values: CDR1 MDHEN, CDR2 SYDVKM. The CDR3: CASSFSQGGYTF. DNA of the CDR3: TGTGCCAGCAGTTTCTCTCAGGGAGGCTACACCTTC.

The chain links TRBV20-1 to TRBJ1-6; no definite D call. From germline, CDR1 is DFQATT and CDR2 SNEGSKA (reference sequence). Trimming cost V 5 bases and J 11 bases, with 16 bases left between them. This CDR3 has 13 amino acids. CDR3 loop: CSAGGPPEAPLHF. CDR3 sequence (DNA): TGCAGTGCTGGCGGGCCTCCGGAGGCACCCCTCCACTTT.

V usage is TRBV7-3 and J usage is TRBJ2-1; weak D call: TRBD2 (5 bases). The CDR3 has 15 residues. Germline loops: CDR1 SGHTA, CDR2 FQGTGA. V lost 2 bases and J 7 bases, leaving 15 bases between the germline ends. The chain's CDR3 is CASSLLVSPGNEQFF. The DNA for the CDR3 is TGTGCCAGCAGCTTATTGGTATCCCCGGGGAATGAGCAGTTCTTC.

This clonotype came up a few times. The rearrangement links TRBV28 to TRBJ2-1, with TRBD2 matching 9 bases. CDR1 and CDR2 (germline): MDHEN, SYDVKM. Trimming at V came to 6 bases and at J to 7 bases, leaving 10 bases not matched to a gene. There are 15 residues in the CDR3. In DNA, the CDR3 is TGTGCCAGCAGCACTGCCGGGACTAGCAAGAATGAGCAGTTCTTC. Its protein is CASSTAGTSKNEQFF.

The chain uses TRBV6-9 and TRBJ2-1, with 9 nucleotides matching TRBD2. Germline lookup yields CDR1 MNHGY and CDR2 SVAAGI. J lost 0 bases, V lost 2 bases, and 8 bases had no gene match. CDR3 length equals 18 residues. CDR3 residues: CASSYGSGRHSSYNEQFF. In nucleotides, the CDR3 is TGTGCCAGCAGTTATGGAAGCGGGAGGCACAGCTCCTACAATGAGCAGTTCTTC.

This clonotype was seen a few times. The genes are TRBV2 and TRBJ1-5; 9 bases line up with TRBD1. V trimming: 3 bases; J trimming: 4 bases; junction bases outside the gene matches: 16. The CDR3 totals 19 residues. Per germline, CDR1 SNHLY and CDR2 FYNNEI. The CDR3 loop reads CASSDRDRVRKGSNQPQHF. The CDR3 region has the DNA TGTGCCAGCAGTGACCGGGACAGGGTAAGAAAGGGGTCTAATCAGCCCCAGCATTTT.

The chain employs TRBV4-3 and TRBJ2-7; no clear D gene. CDR1 and CDR2 (germline): LGHNA, YSLEER. Trimming took off 3 bases at V and 7 bases at J, with 10 bases between the two ends. CDR3 length equals 12 residues. The CDR3 is CASSQTAEEQYF. The CDR3, as DNA: TGCGCCAGCAGCCAGACTGCTGAAGAGCAGTACTTC.